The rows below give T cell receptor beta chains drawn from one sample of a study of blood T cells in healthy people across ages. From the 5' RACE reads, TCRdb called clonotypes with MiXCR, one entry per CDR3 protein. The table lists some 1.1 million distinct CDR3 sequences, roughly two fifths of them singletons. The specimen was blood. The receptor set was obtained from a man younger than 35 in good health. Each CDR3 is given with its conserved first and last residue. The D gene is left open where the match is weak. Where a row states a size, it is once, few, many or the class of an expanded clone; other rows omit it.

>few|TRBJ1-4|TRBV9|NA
CASSVGGAGEKLFF
TGTGCCAGCAGCGTCGGGGGGGCTGGGGAAAAACTGTTTTTT
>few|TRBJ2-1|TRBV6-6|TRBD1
CASSTWTGGSDEQFF
TGTGCCAGCAGTACCTGGACAGGGGGCAGCGATGAGCAGTTCTTC
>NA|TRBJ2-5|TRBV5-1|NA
CASSLVVSDLQETQYF
TGCGCCAGCAGCTTGGTGGTTTCAGACCTGCAAGAGACCCAGTACTTC
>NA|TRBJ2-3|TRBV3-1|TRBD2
CASSSPEGRGTSTDTQYF
TGTGCCAGCAGCTCCCCCGAGGGGCGGGGGACTAGCACAGATACGCAGTATTTT
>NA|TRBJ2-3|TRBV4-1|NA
CASSHPSTRDTQYF
TGCGCCAGCAGCCACCCCAGCACGAGAGATACGCAGTATTTT
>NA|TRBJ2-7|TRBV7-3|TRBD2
CASSPGGALNEQYF
TGTGCCAGCAGCCCCGGGGGGGCCCTAAATGAGCAGTACTTC
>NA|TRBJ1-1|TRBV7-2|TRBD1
CASSVNRGWVNTEAFF
TGTGCCAGCAGCGTCAACAGGGGGTGGGTGAACACTGAAGCTTTCTTT
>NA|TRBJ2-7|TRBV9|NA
CASSVGAGVTYEQYF
TGTGCCAGCAGCGTAGGGGCAGGGGTTACCTACGAGCAGTACTTC
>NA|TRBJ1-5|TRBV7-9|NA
CASSLHGDQPQHF
TGTGCCAGCAGCCTACATGGTGATCAGCCCCAGCATTTT
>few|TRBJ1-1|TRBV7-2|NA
CASSIQGLNTEAFF
TGTGCCAGCAGCATACAGGGATTGAACACTGAAGCTTTCTTT
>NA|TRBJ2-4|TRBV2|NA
CASNGNRASIGEQYF
TGTGCCAGCAACGGGAACAGGGCCTCCATCGGGGAGCAGTACTTC